One and the same sample provided the 12 T cell receptor beta chains below, sequenced in a study of cytomegalovirus exposure and HLA in healthy donors. Primers included in the PCR were 60 Vbeta and 13 Jbeta primers. Data came from immunoSEQ multiplex PCR; TCRdb stores just in-frame clones and leaves some out. The table lists over 150,000 clones, more than 80% of them singletons. Input material: PBMCs. All receptors come from a woman in her forties or fifties in good health and CMV-seronegative.

CDR3 DNA: TGTGCTAGTGGTTTCTTGAACACTGAAGCTTTCTTT. This gives the protein CASGFLNTEAFF. The J gene is TRBJ1-1, the V gene TRBV12-5; D unresolved. Germline V gene data show CDR1 as LGHNT and CDR2 as FRNRAP. The CDR3 contains 12 residues. Trimming removed 3 bases from V and 0 bases from J, with 2 bases in between.

The chain joins TRBV30 to TRBJ2-7; 10 positions agree with TRBD1. The trim removed 5 bases at V and 6 bases at J, leaving 1 base unmatched. Germline assignment: CDR1 GTSNPN and CDR2 SVGIG (reference sequence). The CDR3 length is 11 residues. CDR3 coding DNA: TGTGCCTGGGACAGGGGGCGCGAGCAGTACTTC. Its translation is CAWDRGREQYF.

This chain links TRBV5-1 with TRBJ1-1; weak D call: TRBD1 (5 bases). The V gene's germline CDR1 is SGHRS and CDR2 YFSETQ. This CDR3 comprises 13 residues. V gave up 5 bases and J gave up 5 bases, with 13 bases separating them. For the CDR3, the DNA is TGCGCCAGCAGTTCCGGTGGGGGGACTGAAGCTTTCTTT. Translation: CASSSGGGTEAFF. Full variable domain (outside the CDR3, taken from reference TRBV5-1 and TRBJ1-1): KAGVTQTPRYLIKTRGQQVTLSCSPISGHRSVSWYQQTPGQGLQFLFEYFSETQRNKGNFPGRFSGRQFSNSRSEMNVSTLELGDSALYLCASSSGGGTEAFFGQGTRLTVV.

V and J are TRBV19 and TRBJ2-5; TRBD2 matches at 8 bases. The CDR3 extends over 15 amino acids. V lost 4 bases, J lost 5 bases, and 9 bases stayed unmatched. Looked up from germline, CDR1 is LNHDA and CDR2 is SQIVND (reference sequence). DNA for the CDR3: TGTGCCAGTAGTAGAGATACTAGCGGTCGGGAGACCCAGTACTTC. It codes for CASSRDTSGRETQYF.

The rearrangement links TRBV7-3 to TRBJ2-3; D is possibly TRBD1 (6 bases). The ends were cut back, 0 bases at V and 6 bases at J, with 13 bases in the middle. This CDR3 is 15 amino acids long. The germline V gene encodes CDR1 SGHTA and CDR2 FQGTGA. CDR3 sequence reads: CASSLTGAPWDTQYF. CDR3 sequence (DNA): TGTGCCAGCAGCTTAACGGGGGCTCCGTGGGATACGCAGTATTTT.

The chain combines TRBV6-5 with TRBJ1-1, with 7 positions matching TRBD1. The V gene's germline CDR1 is MNHEY and CDR2 SVGAGI. Unmatched junction bases numbered 3, after V lost 7 bases and J lost 4 bases. The length of the CDR3 is 12 residues. The CDR3 protein is CASKTGSTEAFF. CDR3 DNA: TGTGCCAGCAAGACAGGGTCCACTGAAGCTTTCTTT.

This clone was recorded a few times. V gene TRBV4-3 combines with J gene TRBJ1-1, with D unclear. Germline V lookup: CDR1 LGHNA, CDR2 YSLEER. The V end lost 5 bases, the J end lost 0 bases, and 7 bases lay between the germline ends. There are 13 residues in the CDR3. The CDR3 DNA reads as TGCGCCAGCAGCTTTAGTATGAACACTGAAGCTTTCTTT. Residues: CASSFSMNTEAFF.

The rearrangement links TRBV28 to TRBJ2-4; TRBD1 might be the D (5 bases). The germline gives CDR1 MDHEN, CDR2 SYDVKM. The length of the CDR3 is 17 residues. V shed 8 bases and J shed 0 bases, with 20 bases lying between them. The CDR3 loop reads CASGQRGPDLAKNIQYF. The CDR3 DNA reads TGTGCCAGCGGACAAAGGGGTCCTGATTTAGCCAAAAACATTCAGTACTTC. The whole variable domain, remainder taken from reference TRBV28 and TRBJ2-4, is DVKVTQSSRYLVKRTGEKVFLECVQDMDHENMFWYRQDPGLGLRLIYFSYDVKMKEKGDIPEGYSVSREKKERFSLILESASTNQTSMYLCASGQRGPDLAKNIQYFGAGTRLSVL.

The DNA of the CDR3 is TGTGCCAGTAGTCGGGCAACTAGTAACACTGAAGCTTTCTTT. Encoded protein: CASSRATSNTEAFF. The J gene is TRBJ1-1, the V gene TRBV19; D not resolved. Germline V gene sequence: CDR1 LNHDA, CDR2 SQIVND (reference sequence). The CDR3 runs 14 residues. Trimming removed 5 bases from V and 2 bases from J, with 12 bases in between.

The V and J genes are TRBV19 and TRBJ1-1; no firm D call. The CDR3 covers 14 residues. The germline CDR1 and CDR2 sequences are LNHDA and SQIVND (reference sequence). V was cut by 5 bases and J by 6 bases, with 16 bases left in between. CDR3 in DNA: TGTGCCAGTAGTCTGTCGGGAGACGGGGCTGAAGCTTTCTTT. Amino acids: CASSLSGDGAEAFF.

There are a few counts of this clone. The CDR3 here is CASRPDNQPQHF. In nucleotides, the CDR3 is TGTGCCAGCAGACCAGACAATCAGCCCCAGCATTTT. The rearrangement uses TRBV6-6 and TRBJ1-5; D is unclear. CDR1 MNHNY and CDR2 SVGAGI come from the germline V gene (reference sequence). Trimming took 6 bases from V and 3 from J, leaving 6 bases between them. The CDR3 runs 12 residues.

CDR3 nucleotide sequence: TGTGCCAGCAGTTTAGCAGGGCGGGGGGGCAAGAATGAGCAGTTCTTC. Amino acids: CASSLAGRGGKNEQFF. The gene calls are TRBV28 and TRBJ2-1; 9 bases match TRBD2. The CDR3 extends over 16 amino acids. V shed 2 bases and J 7 bases; nucleotides not matched to a gene: 9. Germline lookup yields CDR1 MDHEN and CDR2 SYDVKM.